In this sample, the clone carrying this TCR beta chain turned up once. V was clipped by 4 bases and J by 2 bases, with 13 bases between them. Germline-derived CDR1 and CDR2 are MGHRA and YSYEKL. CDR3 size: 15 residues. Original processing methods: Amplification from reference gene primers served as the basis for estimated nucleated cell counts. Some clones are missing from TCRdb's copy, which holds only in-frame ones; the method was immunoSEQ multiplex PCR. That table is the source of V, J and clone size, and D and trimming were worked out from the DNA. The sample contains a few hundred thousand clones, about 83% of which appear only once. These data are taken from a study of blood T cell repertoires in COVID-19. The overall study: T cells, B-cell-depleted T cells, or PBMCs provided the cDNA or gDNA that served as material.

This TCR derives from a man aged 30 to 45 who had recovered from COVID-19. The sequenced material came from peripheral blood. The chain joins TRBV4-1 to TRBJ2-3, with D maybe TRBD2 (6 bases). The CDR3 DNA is TGCGCCAGCAGCCGAAAGGCGGGGACCACAGATACGCAGTATTTT. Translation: CASSRKAGTTDTQYF.